This T cell receptor beta chain came from a study of blood T cell repertoires in COVID-19. On the study more broadly: The United States, Italy and Spain were the sources of the acute and convalescent COVID-19 samples. Sources were T cells, B-cell-depleted T cells, or PBMCs; the material itself was cDNA or gDNA.

Per the original methods: Quantification of nucleated cells was approximated via reference gene primer amplification. TCRdb's copy holds only in-frame clones and misses some; the assay was immunoSEQ multiplex PCR. D and trimming come from the DNA, and the V and J calls and clone size come from that table. The table shows 30,000 to 35,000 clones, with 70% to 90% occurring only once. What was sequenced was peripheral blood. The receptor was derived from a human donor in a cohort sampled during active COVID-19.

The CDR3 sequence: CASSSDSSYNSPLHF. The CDR3, as DNA: TGTGCCAGCAGCTCTGACAGCTCCTATAATTCACCCCTCCACTTT. J is TRBJ1-6 and V is TRBV7-8; perhaps TRBD1 as D (5 bases). Germline lookup yields CDR1 SGHVS and CDR2 FQNEAQ. This CDR3 is 15 amino acids long. Deletions cut 4 bases from V and 0 bases from J, with 7 bases between.